This T cell receptor beta chain was sequenced in a study of T cell repertoires in cytomegalovirus infection (dated by TCRdb to about 2019). Notes on the research overall: The HLA type of each donor mattered for the analysis, because public TCR beta signatures pointed to carriage of CMV infection along with the matching HLA type. Points the paper makes about the study in general: The ex vivo response was dominated by HLA-C-restricted CMV-specific TCR beta clonotypes, and the single most frequent clonotype in two of eight donors was supplied by these HLA-C-restricted clonotypes. Carriers of CMV infection plus the relevant HLA type were discriminated by the cumulative frequency of public TCR beta family members in the study cohort and in an independent approximately 400-donor cohort.

About this clonotype: It lacks a known antigen. No base quality values were provided; no much bigger clone lies one nucleotide off.

The listed sequencing device is Illumina HiSeq 1500. TCRdb handled the public reads itself, with Q25 trimming in fastp and clone calling in MiXCR, and kept productive beta chains. Identical CDR3 protein sequences are pooled into one entry, listed with their most common genes and DNA. This sample has around 440,000 distinct CDR3 sequences in its table, and about 11% of those were observed once. The biggest ten clones account for roughly 10% of the sample. This TCR came from a human donor in good health (CMV status not recorded). Some clones in this sample may be carry-over from other donors' samples. The sequenced sample was PBMCs.

The CDR3 in this case is CASSLTGAEWTEAFF. The DNA sequence is TGTGCCAGCAGTTTAACAGGGGCGGAGTGGACTGAAGCTTTCTTT. The sequence joins TRBV27 to TRBJ1-1; 7 nucleotides in the junction match TRBD1. V and J are trimmed by 2 bases and 5 bases, and the gene matches miss 8 bases of the junction. Sequences MNHEY (CDR1) and SMNVEV (CDR2) are obtained from the germline V gene (reference sequence). The CDR3 sequence holds 15 residues, the cysteine and phenylalanine included. The retained sequence is limited to the CDR3, 45 bases, with the frame set at the first base.